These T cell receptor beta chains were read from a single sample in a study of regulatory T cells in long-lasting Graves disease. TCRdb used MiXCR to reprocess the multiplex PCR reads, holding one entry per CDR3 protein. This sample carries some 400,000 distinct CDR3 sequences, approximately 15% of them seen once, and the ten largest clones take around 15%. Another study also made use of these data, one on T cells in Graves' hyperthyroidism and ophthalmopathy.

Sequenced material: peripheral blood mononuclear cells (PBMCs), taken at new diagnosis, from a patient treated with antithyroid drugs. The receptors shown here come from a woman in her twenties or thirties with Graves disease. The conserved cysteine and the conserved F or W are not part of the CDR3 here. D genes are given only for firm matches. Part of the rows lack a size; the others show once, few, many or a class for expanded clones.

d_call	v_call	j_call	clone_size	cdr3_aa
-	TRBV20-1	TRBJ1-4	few	SARDLAGDIGKLF
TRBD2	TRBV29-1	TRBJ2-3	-	SVVGLESLTDTQY
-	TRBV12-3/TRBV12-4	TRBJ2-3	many	ASSSPAGGRRTGRVPDTQY
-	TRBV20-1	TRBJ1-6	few	SARTELFNSPLH
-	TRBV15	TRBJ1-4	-	ATSRLTANEKLF
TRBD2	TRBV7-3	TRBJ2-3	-	ASSLGGRFTDTQY
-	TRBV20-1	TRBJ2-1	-	SARVNPTVQF
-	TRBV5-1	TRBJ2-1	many	ASSLVRGTYNEQF
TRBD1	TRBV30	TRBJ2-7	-	AWSVEGQGASWEQY
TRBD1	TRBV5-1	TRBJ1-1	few	ASSLTGVGAEAF
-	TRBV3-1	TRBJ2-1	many	ASSQARSGTYNEQF
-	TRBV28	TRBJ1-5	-	ASSLFDSRVS
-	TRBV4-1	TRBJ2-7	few	ASSRLTGDWFHEQY
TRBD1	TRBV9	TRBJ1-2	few	ASSPHRGKGGYT
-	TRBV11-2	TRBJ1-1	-	ASSLVGYRGFGTEAF
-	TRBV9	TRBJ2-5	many	ASSVAVGEETQY
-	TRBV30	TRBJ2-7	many	AWSLDYLEREQY
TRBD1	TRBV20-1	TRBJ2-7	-	SAREGTGPSEQY